This paragraph reports one T cell receptor (beta chain). Antigen specificity is unknown. This sample was taken from a study of beta chain features in type 1 diabetes. Study details: Across all samples, fewer than 120,000,000 sorted cells were examined.

Study-level points and caveats: Moderately but significantly shorter TCRB CDR3s were found in Type 1 diabetes patients in all four CD4+ subsets.

As every portion of the isolated RNA was reverse transcribed, the sequencing read expressed TCRB transcripts. Only in-frame clones appear in the TCRdb table, and some are missing; sequencing was by immunoSEQ multiplex PCR. The sample lists around 250,000 clones; more than 13% were seen once. The V and J ends lost 0 bases and 2 bases respectively, with 14 bases between them. Germline values: CDR1 SGHRS, CDR2 YFSETQ. This CDR3 region has 16 residues. This chain uses TRBV5-1 with TRBJ1-2, with unresolved D. The sequence came from a man aged 30 to 45 with type 1 diabetes. Input material: naive CD4+ T cells from blood. The CDR3 spells CASSLVQTTVNYGYTF. CDR3 DNA: TGCGCCAGCAGCTTGGTACAGACTACAGTGAACTATGGCTACACCTTC.